This entry lists 14 T cell receptor beta chains sequenced from one sample in a study of monozygotic twins with inflammatory bowel disease. TCRdb re-called the 5' RACE reads; one entry per CDR3 protein, DNA not given. The table for this sample gives some 440,000 distinct CDR3 sequences. The sequencing sample was made of blood. Receptors were obtained from a human donor with ulcerative colitis or Crohn's disease, or a healthy co-twin of an affected twin (not recorded which).

The V and J genes are TRBV7-2 and TRBJ1-1; without DNA, the TCRdb call of TRBD1 cannot be checked. CDR1 SGHTA and CDR2 FQGNSA come from the germline V gene. The CDR3 is made up of 15 amino acids. This CDR3 is CASSSQTGVNTEAFF.

V is TRBV6-5 and J is TRBJ2-7; absent DNA, TCRdb's TRBD1 call cannot be checked. The CDR3 extends over 16 amino acids. Germline CDR1 MNHEY, CDR2 SVGAGI. The chain's CDR3 is CASSYDSSPGNHEQYF.

The rearrangement uses TRBV7-3 and TRBJ2-5; TCRdb designates TRBD1, a call that cannot be tested without DNA. CDR3 length: 15 residues. Germline CDR1 reads SGHTA; CDR2 reads FQGTGA. CDR3 sequence: CASSSRQAPMETQYF. The full variable domain, with the rest looked up from reference TRBV7-3 and TRBJ2-5, is GAGVSQTPSNKVTEKGKYVELRCDPISGHTALYWYRQSLGQGPEFLIYFQGTGAADDSGLPNDRFFAVRPEGSVSTLKIQRTERGDSAVYLCASSSRQAPMETQYFGPGTRLLVL.

The chain links TRBV5-1 to TRBJ1-2; the TCRdb call, TRBD1, lacks DNA for checking. The CDR3 consists of 14 residues. Germline-derived CDR1 and CDR2 are SGHRS and YFSETQ. The chain's CDR3 is CASSRGDVGGGYTF.

This chain joins TRBV19 and TRBJ1-2; TCRdb proposes TRBD1, but this gene call is untestable without DNA. This CDR3 comprises 16 residues. Germline CDR1 is LNHDA and CDR2 is SQIVND (reference sequence). The CDR3 loop is CASSTDPGTARYGYTF.

The V call is TRBV27, the J call TRBJ2-7; TCRdb's D call of TRBD2 is untestable without DNA. This CDR3 has 17 residues. Germline CDR1 reads MNHEY; CDR2 reads SMNVEV (reference sequence). Here the CDR3 reads CASSLLVGRARSYEQYF.

This chain joins TRBV6-1 and TRBJ1-1; the TRBD1 assignment by TCRdb is unverifiable without DNA. Germline CDR1 reads MNHNS; CDR2 reads SASEGT. CDR3 length: 14 residues. The CDR3 protein is CASRGGQENTEAFF.

The rearrangement links TRBV19 to TRBJ2-5; the TRBD1 assignment by TCRdb is unverifiable without DNA. CDR1 is LNHDA, CDR2 SQIVND, per germline (reference sequence). The CDR3 length is 19 residues. CDR3 loop: CASSSPRPSGPLGRETQYF.

CDR3 sequence: CASSRSASGYNEQFF. The chain uses TRBV7-7 and TRBJ2-1; the TRBD2 assignment by TCRdb is unverifiable without DNA. This CDR3 region has 15 residues. Per germline, CDR1 SSHAT and CDR2 FNYEAQ (reference sequence).

CDR3 region: CVSRWELAATGELFF. The chain couples TRBV6-1 to TRBJ2-2; no DNA is available, so the TRBD2 call from TCRdb remains unchecked. The germline V gene encodes CDR1 MNHNS and CDR2 SASEGT. CDR3 length: 15 residues.

The rearrangement uses TRBV20-1 and TRBJ2-3; TCRdb's assignment of TRBD2 cannot be checked, as there is no DNA. CDR3 size: 15 residues. From germline, CDR1 is DFQATT and CDR2 SNEGSKA (reference sequence). The CDR3 is CSARPPGLAFNTQYF.

The rearrangement links TRBV6-2 or TRBV6-3 to TRBJ2-3; without DNA, the TCRdb call of TRBD1 cannot be checked. CDR1 and CDR2 (germline): MNHEY, SVGEGT. This CDR3 has 15 residues. CDR3 loop: CASSPRGRSTDTQYF.

This chain connects TRBV6-5 to TRBJ1-2. This CDR3 comprises 13 residues. Looked up from germline, CDR1 is MNHEY and CDR2 is SVGAGI. CDR3 sequence: CASSQARLNGYTF.

This chain links TRBV24-1 with TRBJ2-3. Germline V gives CDR1 KGHDR, CDR2 SFDVKD. This CDR3 spans 13 amino acids. CDR3 amino acids: CATLDPRADTQYF.